The clone carrying this T cell receptor beta chain showed up many times. This record belongs to a study of T cell repertoires in cytomegalovirus infection. TCRdb passed the reads through MiXCR, listing each CDR3 protein once. Among approximately 250,000 distinct CDR3 sequences listed, 9% to 15% were seen once. This TCR was sampled from a human donor in good health (CMV status not recorded). Some clones in this sample may be carry-over from other donors' samples. Input material: PBMCs.

The CDR3 sequence: CASRWTETSYEQYF. The CDR3 coding sequence is TGTGCCAGCAGGTGGACAGAGACCTCCTACGAGCAGTACTTC. The chain is built from TRBV12-3 or TRBV12-4 and TRBJ2-7; tentatively, D is TRBD1 (6 bases). V was pared by 6 bases and J by 0 bases, with 12 bases between. CDR3 size: 14 residues.